Below, 11 T cell receptor beta chains from the same sample are listed, as sequenced in a study of cytomegalovirus exposure and HLA in healthy donors. The PCR made use of 60 Vbeta and 13 Jbeta primers. Only in-frame clones appear in the TCRdb table, and some are missing; sequencing was by immunoSEQ multiplex PCR. Of about 170,000 clones in the sample, about 65% are singletons; the top ten hold 6% to 7.5%. Sequencing used PBMCs. These receptors came from a man aged 35 to 55 in good health and CMV-seropositive.

The genes are TRBV19 and TRBJ1-5; TRBD1 matches 11 bases. This CDR3 has 16 residues. Germline V gene data show CDR1 as LNHDA and CDR2 as SQIVND (reference sequence). The trim removed 5 bases at V and 7 bases at J, leaving 10 bases unmatched. The chain's CDR3 is CASSGGTGGSGQPQHF. Here the CDR3 DNA reads TGTGCCAGTAGTGGGGGGACAGGGGGATCAGGCCAGCCCCAGCATTTT. Full variable domain (outside the CDR3, taken from reference TRBV19 and TRBJ1-5): DGGITQSPKYLFRKEGQNVTLSCEQNLNHDAMYWYRQDPGQGLRLIYYSQIVNDFQKGDIAEGYSVSREKKESFPLTVTSAQKNPTAFYLCASSGGTGGSGQPQHFGDGTRLSIL.

The chain uses TRBV5-4 and TRBJ1-5; possible D gene TRBD1, 5 bases. Deletions cut 2 bases from V and 5 bases from J, with 8 bases between. The CDR3 runs to 13 residues. CDR1 is SGHNT and CDR2 is YYREEE in the germline V gene (reference sequence). The CDR3 loop is CASSLGGDQPQHF. CDR3 nucleotides: TGTGCCAGCAGCTTAGGAGGGGATCAGCCCCAGCATTTT.

Turning to this clone: The junction departs from germline at one end; a sequencing error may be responsible. This sample includes further DNA sequences coding for the same CDR3. This chain connects TRBV7-8 to TRBJ1-2, with 7 positions matching TRBD1. The V gene's germline CDR1 is SGHVS and CDR2 FQNEAQ. The CDR3 length is 18 residues. CDR3 loop: CASSLPTGSVGSNYGYTF. The CDR3 DNA reads as TGTGCCAGCAGCTTACCGACAGGGAGTGTGGGCTCTAACTACGGCTACACCTTC.

The gene calls are TRBV4-1 and TRBJ1-2, with 9 bases aligning to TRBD1. With V trimmed by 2 bases and J by 8 bases, 6 bases remained unmatched. There are 14 residues in the CDR3. The V gene's germline CDR1 is MGHRA and CDR2 YSYEKL. This CDR3 is CASSQTGGVGGYTF. The CDR3 nucleotides are TGCGCCAGCAGCCAAACAGGGGGCGTAGGCGGCTACACCTTC.

This clone was seen a few times. The gene calls are TRBV19 and TRBJ1-1, with a possible D match to TRBD1 (5 bases). The CDR3 loop spans 13 amino acids. Germline values: CDR1 LNHDA, CDR2 SQIVND (reference sequence). The ends were cut back, 10 bases at V and 0 bases at J, with 12 bases in the middle. The CDR3 DNA follows: TGTGCCACCCAAGGGGCGGTGAACACTGAAGCTTTCTTT. Amino acid sequence: CATQGAVNTEAFF.

The chain employs TRBV30 and TRBJ1-5, with D perhaps matching TRBD1 (5 bases). Germline V gene lookup returns CDR1 GTSNPN and CDR2 SVGIG (reference sequence). Trimming removed 0 bases at V and 3 bases at J, with 6 bases between. This CDR3 is built from 13 residues. The DNA of the CDR3 is TGTGCCTGGAGTGTGGGGCACAATCAGCCCCAGCATTTT. Its protein is CAWSVGHNQPQHF.

The chain combines TRBV2 with TRBJ1-6; D ambiguous. CDR3 length: 14 residues. Trimming removed 8 bases from V and 4 bases from J, with 12 bases in between. Germline-derived CDR1 and CDR2 are SNHLY and FYNNEI. The CDR3 loop is CASSSGRYNSPLHF. The CDR3 DNA is TGTGCCAGCTCTTCGGGTCGGTATAATTCACCCCTCCACTTT.

The chain is built from TRBV5-4 and TRBJ2-1; a weak D match, TRBD1 (6 bases). Trimming took off 0 bases at V and 16 bases at J, with 17 bases between the two ends. Germline CDR1 is SGHNT and CDR2 is YYREEE (reference sequence). The CDR3 is 13 residues long. The DNA of the CDR3 is TGTGCCAGCAGCTTGGGTAGGGACAACCTCAGATTCTTC. Amino acid sequence: CASSLGRDNLRFF.

V usage is TRBV9 and J usage is TRBJ2-3, with D possibly matching TRBD2 (7 bases). V shed 3 bases and J shed 6 bases, with 14 bases lying between them. The CDR3 has 14 amino acids. The V gene's germline CDR1 is SGDLS and CDR2 YYNGEE. The DNA of the CDR3 is TGTGCCAGCAGCGAGGGGGGGGGAGGGGATACGCAGTATTTT. This encodes CASSEGGGGDTQYF.

For the CDR3, the DNA is TGCGCCAGCAGCCAGGGCGGAGTAGCGGGGGGCCTGGGCAATGAGCAGTTCTTC. This encodes CASSQGGVAGGLGNEQFF. The chain links TRBV4-3 to TRBJ2-1, with TRBD2 identical over 10 bases. Germline values: CDR1 LGHNA, CDR2 YSLEER. The trim removed 3 bases at V and 6 bases at J, leaving 14 bases unmatched. The CDR3 sequence is 18 residues long.

Only a few counts were recorded for this clone. This rearrangement joins TRBV2 to TRBJ2-6; TRBD2 is a possible D gene (5 bases). Germline CDR1 is SNHLY and CDR2 is FYNNEI. CDR3 size: 17 residues. V was clipped by 6 bases and J by 0 bases, with 15 bases between them. CDR3 DNA: TGTGCCAGCAGGGGTCGAGGAGGCTTCTCTGGGGCCAACGTCCTGACTTTC. It yields the protein CASRGRGGFSGANVLTF.